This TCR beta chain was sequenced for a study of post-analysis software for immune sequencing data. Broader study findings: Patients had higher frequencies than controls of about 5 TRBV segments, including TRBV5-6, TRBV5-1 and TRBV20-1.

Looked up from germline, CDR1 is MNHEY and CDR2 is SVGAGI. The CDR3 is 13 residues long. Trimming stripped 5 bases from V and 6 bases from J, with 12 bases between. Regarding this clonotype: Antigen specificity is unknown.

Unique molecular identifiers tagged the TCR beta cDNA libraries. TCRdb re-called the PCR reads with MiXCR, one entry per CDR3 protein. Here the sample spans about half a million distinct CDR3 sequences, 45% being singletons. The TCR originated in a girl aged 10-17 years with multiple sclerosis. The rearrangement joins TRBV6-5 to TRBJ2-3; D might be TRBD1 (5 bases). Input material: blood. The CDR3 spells CASSTQNRDTQYF. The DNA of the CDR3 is TGTGCCAGCAGTACCCAAAACAGGGATACGCAGTATTTT.